One and the same sample provided the 21 T cell receptor beta chains below, sequenced in a study of CD8+ T cells in alopecia areata. Extracted RNA was reverse transcribed into cDNA, the sequencing template. TCRdb's copy holds only in-frame clones and misses some; the assay was immunoSEQ multiplex PCR. The table includes over 95,000 clones, about 40% detected once. Sequences were obtained from CD4+ T cells sorted from blood. The receptor source for this set is a human donor with alopecia areata.

This clone was detected many times. The J gene is TRBJ2-1, the V gene TRBV7-2, with D uncertain. Germline V gene data show CDR1 as SGHTA and CDR2 as FQGNSA. CDR3 length: 13 residues. Trimming stripped 8 bases from V and 0 bases from J, with 8 bases between. For the CDR3, the DNA is TGTGCCAGCTCCGGGCTCTCCTACAATGAGCAGTTCTTC. Translation: CASSGLSYNEQFF.

This clone was observed a handful of times. The CDR3 reads CASSQVIGLEFEKLFF. In nucleotides, the CDR3 is TGTGCCAGCAGCCAAGTCATTGGGTTGGAATTTGAAAAACTGTTTTTT. This rearrangement joins TRBV14 to TRBJ1-4; the D is unclear. V gave up 1 base and J gave up 7 bases, with 16 bases separating them. This CDR3 contains 16 residues. Germline V gene sequence: CDR1 SGHDN, CDR2 FVKESK.

The rearrangement links TRBV29-1 to TRBJ2-5, with D perhaps TRBD1 or TRBD2 (6 bases each). Germline V gives CDR1 SQVTM, CDR2 ANQGSEA. With 0 bases removed from V and 9 bases from J, the gap between germline ends came to 8 bases. CDR3 length: 11 amino acids. The CDR3 spells CSVEEGGPQYF. CDR3 sequence (DNA): TGCAGCGTTGAAGAAGGGGGGCCCCAGTACTTC. The full variable domain, its missing parts supplied by reference TRBV29-1 and TRBJ2-5, is SAVISQKPSRDICQRGTSLTIQCQVDSQVTMMFWYRQQPGQSLTLIATANQGSEATYESGFVIDKFPISRPNLTFSTLTVSNMSPEDSSIYLCSVEEGGPQYFGPGTRLLVL.

The chain combines TRBV30 with TRBJ2-5; 7 nucleotides agree with TRBD1. V was pared by 4 bases and J by 4 bases, with 6 bases of the junction left unmatched. The germline V gene encodes CDR1 GTSNPN and CDR2 SVGIG (reference sequence). CDR3 length: 13 amino acids. CDR3 residues: CAWTLAGGETQYF. In DNA form, the CDR3 reads TGTGCCTGGACTCTGGCAGGGGGAGAGACCCAGTACTTC.

This chain links TRBV6-5 with TRBJ2-3, with D possibly TRBD1 on 6 matching bases. Germline CDR1 is MNHEY and CDR2 is SVGAGI. Trimming left V 7 bases short and J 4 bases short, with 15 bases between. The CDR3 runs 14 residues. DNA of the CDR3: TGTGCCAGCACCCACTCAGGGGTCCCAGATACGCAGTATTTT. Residues: CASTHSGVPDTQYF.

This clone was seen more than once but under ten times. This chain uses TRBV6-6 with TRBJ1-2, with TRBD1 matching over 9 bases. Germline trimming cut 5 bases from V and 4 bases from J; bases unmatched to any gene: 2. The length of the CDR3 is 13 residues. Germline V CDR1 and CDR2: MNHNY, SVGAGI (reference sequence). The DNA of the CDR3 is TGTGCCAGCAGTCCGACAGGGGGCTATGGCTACACCTTC. Translation: CASSPTGGYGYTF.

A few counts support this clone. The chain links TRBV19 to TRBJ2-2, with D maybe TRBD1 (6 bases). The CDR3 extends over 16 amino acids. Germline V gives CDR1 LNHDA, CDR2 SQIVND (reference sequence). Between the trimmed V and J ends, which lost 4 bases and 3 bases, there was a span of 15 bases. The CDR3 here is CASSNTGKGDTGELFF. CDR3 DNA: TGTGCCAGTAGTAACACAGGGAAGGGGGACACCGGGGAGCTGTTTTTT.

The V call is TRBV19, the J call TRBJ2-7, with D unresolved. Per germline, CDR1 LNHDA and CDR2 SQIVND (reference sequence). The CDR3 has 14 amino acids. V shed 5 bases and J shed 4 bases, with 15 bases lying between them. In DNA form, the CDR3 reads TGTGCCAGTAGTTATTCGGACGACGGGTACGAGCAGTACTTC. Residues: CASSYSDDGYEQYF.

The CDR3 loop reads CASTLVVSGGEAFF. As DNA, the CDR3 is TGTGCCAGCACCCTAGTAGTATCAGGCGGTGAAGCTTTCTTT. The rearrangement joins TRBV7-2 to TRBJ1-1; D is ambiguous. The germline V gene encodes CDR1 SGHTA and CDR2 FQGNSA. The CDR3 runs to 14 residues. Trimming pared 7 bases from V and 7 bases from J, leaving 19 bases between.

V usage is TRBV5-1 and J usage is TRBJ2-3; no reliable D call. From germline, CDR1 is SGHRS and CDR2 YFSETQ. V was shortened by 4 bases and J by 8 bases, with 11 bases between the two germline ends. The CDR3 sequence is 12 residues long. The CDR3 loop is CASSERQATQYF. For the CDR3, the DNA is TGCGCCAGCAGCGAACGTCAGGCTACGCAGTATTTT.

The chain employs TRBV29-1 and TRBJ2-1, with 12 bases matching TRBD2. CDR1 SQVTM and CDR2 ANQGSEA come from the germline V gene. Unmatched junction bases numbered 7, after V lost 6 bases and J lost 1 base. The CDR3 has 16 residues. This chain's CDR3 is CSVRLAGVGSYNEQFF. Written as DNA, the CDR3 is TGCAGCGTCAGACTAGCGGGAGTCGGGTCCTACAATGAGCAGTTCTTC.

J is TRBJ2-6 and V is TRBV5-1; either TRBD1 or TRBD2 may fit D (5 bases each). This CDR3 has 19 amino acids. Germline V lookup: CDR1 SGHRS, CDR2 YFSETQ. Trimming left V 1 base short and J 2 bases short, with 19 bases between. The CDR3 DNA reads TGCGCCAGCAGCTTGTCTGGGACCAACGGCCGCCCTGGGGCCAACGTCCTGACTTTC. It specifies CASSLSGTNGRPGANVLTF.

This chain joins TRBV7-3 and TRBJ2-3, with TRBD2 matching 12 bases. Germline values: CDR1 SGHTA, CDR2 FQGTGA. Trimming at V came to 5 bases and at J to 7 bases, leaving 7 bases not matched to a gene. The CDR3 spans 15 residues. The CDR3 coding sequence is TGTGCCAGCAGCCCTAGACTAGCGGGGGCGAATACGCAGTATTTT. This gives the protein CASSPRLAGANTQYF.

With respect to this clone: Other DNA variants within this sample encode the same CDR3. The V gene is TRBV5-1, the J gene TRBJ1-2, with D unclear. The length of the CDR3 is 13 residues. Per germline, CDR1 SGHRS and CDR2 YFSETQ. V dropped 0 bases and J dropped 3 bases, with 6 bases sitting between them. This CDR3 reads CASSLDGDYGYTF. DNA of the CDR3: TGCGCCAGCAGCTTGGACGGGGACTATGGCTACACCTTC.

The gene calls are TRBV18 and TRBJ1-6, with D unresolved. The V gene's germline CDR1 is KGHSH and CDR2 LQKENI. The CDR3 is made up of 14 amino acids. V dropped 0 bases and J dropped 8 bases, with 8 bases sitting between them. CDR3 in amino acids: CASSPPGSDSPLHF. Here the CDR3 DNA reads TGTGCCAGCTCACCACCGGGCTCGGATTCACCCCTCCACTTT.

This clone was counted only a few times. The V call is TRBV2, the J call TRBJ2-7; 7 bases align to TRBD1. Germline loops: CDR1 SNHLY, CDR2 FYNNEI. V lost 5 bases and J lost 3; bases outside the gene matches: 4. The CDR3 sequence is 13 residues long. This CDR3 reads CASSLRDSYEQYF. The CDR3 bases are TGTGCCAGCAGTCTCCGGGACAGCTACGAGCAGTACTTC.

The chain recombines TRBV7-9 with TRBJ2-1; D unclear. V was shortened by 5 bases and J by 0 bases, with 14 bases between the two germline ends. CDR1 is SEHNR and CDR2 is FQNEAQ in the germline V gene (reference sequence). The CDR3 consists of 16 residues. The CDR3 loop is CASSVTGLSSYNEQFF. The CDR3, as DNA: TGTGCCAGCAGCGTCACTGGCCTGAGCTCCTACAATGAGCAGTTCTTC.

Concerning this clone: Other DNA sequences in this specimen translate into the identical CDR3. V usage is TRBV29-1 and J usage is TRBJ2-3, with D tentatively TRBD2 (6 bases). Between the trimmed V and J ends, which lost 4 bases and 0 bases, there was a span of 8 bases. The CDR3 consists of 13 residues. Germline V gene data show CDR1 as SQVTM and CDR2 as ANQGSEA. DNA for the CDR3: TGCAGCGTTGTCGGGGGAAGCACAGATACGCAGTATTTT. Translating gives CSVVGGSTDTQYF.

This rearrangement joins TRBV5-1 to TRBJ2-1, with 7 bases fitting TRBD2. This CDR3 is built from 12 residues. The germline V gene has CDR1 SGHRS and CDR2 YFSETQ. The junction had 4 bases not matched to a gene; V was cut back by 6 bases and J by 7 bases. The CDR3 region is CASMSGGNEQFF. The CDR3 coding sequence is TGCGCCAGCATGTCGGGGGGTAATGAGCAGTTCTTC.

In this sample, this clone turned up a few times. J is TRBJ2-1 and V is TRBV14; 14 bases map to TRBD2. CDR1 SGHDN and CDR2 FVKESK come from the germline V gene. After removal of 2 bases from V and 7 bases from J, the junction contained 7 bases not matched to a gene. The CDR3 length is 17 residues. The CDR3 reads CASSQRPGTSGGNEQFF. As DNA, the CDR3 is TGTGCCAGCAGCCAACGCCCCGGGACTAGCGGGGGAAATGAGCAGTTCTTC.

The rearrangement uses TRBV2 and TRBJ2-7; D unresolved. Germline CDR1 is SNHLY and CDR2 is FYNNEI. CDR3 length: 12 amino acids. Deletions cut 6 bases from V and 2 bases from J, with 8 bases between. CDR3 sequence: CASRLDPYEQYF. Written as DNA, the CDR3 is TGTGCCAGCAGGCTAGACCCCTACGAGCAGTACTTC.